This T cell receptor (beta chain) was retrieved from a study of CD8 T cells in ankylosing spondylitis. The study's findings and limits: In ankylosing spondylitis blood, a motif of 7 to 9 highly homologous TCR beta variants appeared characteristic. Disease-linked clones bore a CD8+ phenotype and were relatively rare in peripheral blood. Clones linked to disease were reported to show significant enrichment in matched ankylosing spondylitis synovial fluid. Previously reported in reactive arthritis synovial fluid and blood were some of the motif variants.

Regarding this clonotype: The antigen is unknown.

Molecular-barcoded quantitative 5'-RACE produced these TCR beta libraries. TCRdb used MiXCR to reprocess the 5' RACE reads, holding one entry per CDR3 protein. The table includes about 220,000 distinct CDR3 sequences, around 16% detected once. Per germline, CDR1 SGDLS and CDR2 YYNGEE. V lost 0 bases and J 1 base, leaving 10 bases between the germline ends. CDR3 length: 15 residues. This TCR derives from a male donor with ankylosing spondylitis. This chain joins TRBV9 and TRBJ1-1, with D unclear. Specimen: blood, either unsorted or a sorted T cell fraction (not recorded which). CDR3 sequence: CASSVGAGGNTEAFF. CDR3 coding DNA: TGTGCCAGCAGCGTAGGGGCGGGAGGGAACACTGAAGCTTTCTTT. The full variable domain, its missing parts supplied by reference TRBV9 and TRBJ1-1, is DSGVTQTPKHLITATGQRVTLRCSPRSGDLSVYWYQQSLDQGLQFLIQYYNGEERAKGNILERFSAQQFPDLHSELNLSSLELGDSALYFCASSVGAGGNTEAFFGQGTRLTVV.